This T cell receptor beta chain was sequenced in a study of blood T cell repertoires in COVID-19. In the study overall: Italy, Spain and the United States were the sources of the convalescent and acute COVID-19 samples. PBMCs, B-cell-depleted T cells, or T cells provided the cDNA or gDNA that made up the material.

This CDR3 contains 14 residues. CDR1 and CDR2 from the germline V gene are SNHLY and FYNNEI. The V segment lost 4 bases and the J segment 2 bases; nucleotides outside the gene matches: 3. Authors' data handling: The assay estimated nucleated cells by amplifying reference gene primers. Sequenced by immunoSEQ multiplex PCR; TCRdb stores in-frame clones only, minus some. For V, J and clone size, that table is used; D and trimming come from the DNA. Here the sample spans 120,000 or so clones, about 70% being singletons. The sequencing input was peripheral blood. The chain recombines TRBV2 with TRBJ1-2, with 8 bases fitting TRBD1. The clonotype originates from a man in his fifties or sixties with acute or convalescent COVID-19. CDR3 coding DNA: TGTGCCAGCAGTGCTCCAGGGGGCAACTATGGCTACACCTTC. This encodes CASSAPGGNYGYTF.